These 25 T cell receptor beta chains were sequenced from one sample in a study of cytomegalovirus exposure and HLA in healthy donors (dated by TCRdb to the late 2010s). Libraries came from the immunoSEQ multiplex PCR assay. For the multiplex PCR, a mixture combining 60 forward primers for TCR Vbeta segments and 13 reverse primers for TCR Jbeta segments was used. The source is immuneACCESS, and TCRdb retained only in-frame sequences with V and J called. Part of the clones is not carried over; for the studies checked, unresolved V genes explain less than half of this, and the remainder is unexplained. This sample lists over 150,000 clones; 60% to 85% were detected once. The ten largest clonotypes hold over 3% of the sample. The sequencing sample was made of PBMCs. These receptors were collected from a woman in her forties in good health and CMV-seronegative.

Concerning this clone itself: At one end, the junction sequence differs from germline, possibly due to a read error. The chain recombines TRBV7-6 with TRBJ1-5; the match to TRBD1 covers 7 bases. The length of the CDR3 is 13 residues. Germline CDR1 reads SGHVS; CDR2 reads FNYEAQ. The CDR3 here is CRTQTGSNQPQHF. In DNA form, the CDR3 reads TGCCGAACCCAGACAGGGAGCAATCAGCCCCAGCATTTT.

The CDR3 bases are TGTGCCAGCAGCTTCGACCAGGGGGCTTCGGGAAACACCATATATTTT. It yields the protein CASSFDQGASGNTIYF. This chain connects TRBV5-6 to TRBJ1-3; the match to TRBD1 covers 8 bases. Germline loops: CDR1 SGHDT, CDR2 YYEEEE. The CDR3 is 16 residues long. V was clipped by 2 bases and J by 4 bases; unmatched bases: 8.

This clone showed up just a few times. The chain carries TRBV5-4 and TRBJ1-3, with 8 bases lining up with TRBD1. The CDR3 consists of 17 residues. The V segment lost 4 bases and the J segment 0 bases; nucleotides outside the gene matches: 9. CDR1 and CDR2 (germline): SGHNT, YYREEE (reference sequence). CDR3: CASSVGQGLSSGNTIYF. The CDR3 DNA reads TGTGCCAGCAGCGTCGGACAGGGTCTAAGCTCTGGAAACACCATATATTTT.

This clone showed up just a few times. The rearrangement joins TRBV28 to TRBJ2-7; D gene uncertain. Trimming removed 2 bases at V and 1 base at J, with 9 bases between. CDR1 is MDHEN and CDR2 is SYDVKM in the germline V gene. The CDR3 totals 14 residues. DNA for the CDR3: TGTGCCAGCAGTTTAGGGCAGCCTTCCTACGAGCAGTACTTC. Encoded protein: CASSLGQPSYEQYF.

This sequence joins TRBV28 and TRBJ2-7; 8 bases agree with TRBD1. Germline CDR1 is MDHEN and CDR2 is SYDVKM. The CDR3 runs to 15 residues. The ends lost 6 bases at V and 0 bases at J; junction bases unmatched: 7. CDR3 in amino acids: CASSLTGGVSYEQYF. As DNA, the CDR3 is TGTGCCAGCAGCTTAACAGGGGGAGTCTCCTACGAGCAGTACTTC.

The rearrangement links TRBV11-3 to TRBJ2-3; 14 bases are a match to TRBD2. The CDR3 length is 18 residues. V was pared by 5 bases and J by 7 bases, with 14 bases of the junction left unmatched. CDR1 is SGHNT and CDR2 is YENEEA in the germline V gene. The CDR3 loop reads CASSLRTSGGSVRNTQYF. CDR3 sequence (DNA): TGTGCCAGCAGCCTCAGGACTAGCGGGGGGTCGGTCAGGAATACGCAGTATTTT.

The chain couples TRBV5-6 to TRBJ1-5, with TRBD1 as a possible D gene (6 bases). The CDR3 loop spans 15 amino acids. V shed 0 bases and J shed 3 bases, with 10 bases lying between them. Per germline, CDR1 SGHDT and CDR2 YYEEEE. The CDR3 DNA follows: TGTGCCAGCAGCTTGGGCAGGGGACCCAATCAGCCCCAGCATTTT. This codes for CASSLGRGPNQPQHF.

To note about this clone: Its ends do not fully match the called genes, so a read error is possible. The chain recombines TRBV7-9 with TRBJ2-6; 10 nucleotides agree with TRBD1. This CDR3 has 13 residues. The germline V gene has CDR1 SEHNR and CDR2 FQNEAQ (reference sequence). CDR3 amino acids: CSSSLGTGDVLTF. CDR3 nucleotide sequence: TGTTCCAGCAGCTTGGGGACAGGGGACGTCCTGACTTTC.

The rearrangement uses TRBV2 and TRBJ2-2, with 12 bases fitting TRBD2. The V gene's germline CDR1 is SNHLY and CDR2 FYNNEI. The CDR3 consists of 14 residues. Trimming at V came to 7 bases and at J to 8 bases, leaving 5 bases not matched to a gene. In DNA, the CDR3 is TGTGCCAGCAAGGCTAGCGGGGGGGCTGGGGAGCTGTTTTTT. Its protein is CASKASGGAGELFF.

The chain carries TRBV6-5 and TRBJ1-1; 9 positions agree with TRBD1. Trimming removed 0 bases from V and 5 bases from J; junction bases left unmatched: 1. CDR3 length equals 14 residues. In germline, CDR1 is MNHEY, CDR2 SVGAGI. As DNA, the CDR3 is TGTGCCAGCAGTTACTCGGGGACAGGGACTGAAGCTTTCTTT. Its translation is CASSYSGTGTEAFF.

The V call is TRBV6-5, the J call TRBJ2-2; no definite D call. This CDR3 is built from 12 residues. CDR1 is MNHEY, CDR2 SVGAGI, per germline. Trimming pared 1 base from V and 5 bases from J, leaving 2 bases between. The CDR3 DNA follows: TGTGCCAGCAGTTACTTAACCGGGGAGCTGTTTTTT. It is translated as CASSYLTGELFF.

The gene calls are TRBV18 and TRBJ1-5; 7 bases are shared with TRBD1. Germline-derived CDR1 and CDR2 are KGHSH and LQKENI. The length of the CDR3 is 14 residues. Trimming at V came to 4 bases and at J to 4 bases, leaving 4 bases not matched to a gene. This CDR3 is CASSLQGKNQPQHF. CDR3 nucleotides: TGTGCCAGCTCACTACAGGGGAAGAATCAGCCCCAGCATTTT.

V is TRBV4-2 and J is TRBJ1-2, with TRBD1 matching 7 bases. CDR3 size: 18 residues. Trimming took 1 base from V and 0 from J; bases not matched to a gene: 11. The germline gives CDR1 LGHNA, CDR2 YNFKEQ. Here the CDR3 reads CASSQATGAGGPNYGYTF. In nucleotides, the CDR3 is TGTGCCAGCAGCCAAGCTACCGGAGCAGGGGGACCTAACTATGGCTACACCTTC.

The CDR3 DNA is TGCGCCAGCAGCCCAACACTAGCGGGAGGGCGGGATGAGCAGTTCTTC. Translation: CASSPTLAGGRDEQFF. The chain employs TRBV10-1 and TRBJ2-1, with 13 bases fitting TRBD2. J gave up 8 bases and V 6 bases, and 10 bases lay outside the gene matches. CDR1 and CDR2 from the germline V gene are WNHNN and SYGVQD (reference sequence). The CDR3 has 16 residues.

This clone was seen a few times. J is TRBJ2-7 and V is TRBV5-5; the D gene is possibly TRBD2 (7 bases). The CDR3 covers 15 residues. Trimming stripped 4 bases from V and 6 bases from J, with 20 bases between. Germline-derived CDR1 and CDR2 are SGHKS and YYEKEE (reference sequence). The CDR3 loop reads CASSPSGGLLREQYF. The CDR3 nucleotides are TGTGCCAGCAGCCCTTCCGGGGGGCTGTTGCGCGAGCAGTACTTC.

This clone was detected a few times. This chain connects TRBV7-2 to TRBJ2-1, with a weak D call TRBD2 (6 bases). The V gene lost 5 bases and the J gene lost 5 bases, with 13 bases spanning the gap. Germline-derived CDR1 and CDR2 are SGHTA and FQGNSA. CDR3 length: 14 amino acids. CDR3 in DNA: TGTGCCAGCAGCCGTAGCGGTCTCAACAATGAGCAGTTCTTC. This translates into CASSRSGLNNEQFF.

This clone was observed a handful of times. J is TRBJ1-2 and V is TRBV10-2; tentative D call: TRBD1 (6 bases). Germline-derived CDR1 and CDR2 are WSHSY and SAAADI. The CDR3 is 12 residues long. V was cut by 6 bases and J by 8 bases, with 13 bases left in between. CDR3 protein: CASSLQGGGYTF. The CDR3 nucleotides read TGCGCCAGCAGCCTACAGGGCGGGGGCTACACCTTC.

As DNA, the CDR3 is TGTGCCAGCAGCTTAAGTTTCGGCGGGAAGGAGACCCAGTACTTC. Its translation is CASSLSFGGKETQYF. V and J are TRBV13 and TRBJ2-5, with D tentatively TRBD2 (6 bases). Germline CDR1 reads PRHDT; CDR2 reads FYEKMQ (reference sequence). With 2 bases removed from V and 5 bases from J, the gap between germline ends came to 15 bases. This CDR3 is built from 15 residues.

This chain joins TRBV4-2 and TRBJ2-1; tentatively, D is TRBD1 (6 bases). The CDR3 consists of 16 residues. V was shortened by 4 bases and J by 2 bases, with 15 bases between the two germline ends. The V gene's germline CDR1 is LGHNA and CDR2 YNFKEQ. CDR3 nucleotide sequence: TGTGCCAGCAGCCGGATCACGTGGGACACCTACAATGAGCAGTTCTTC. It yields the protein CASSRITWDTYNEQFF.

The J gene is TRBJ2-7, the V gene TRBV18, with no clear D. The V gene lost 6 bases and the J gene lost 3 bases, with 9 bases spanning the gap. CDR3 length: 12 amino acids. Germline CDR1 reads KGHSH; CDR2 reads LQKENI. CDR3 bases: TGTGCCAGCTCCCAGCGCCACTACGAGCAGTACTTC. Its translation: CASSQRHYEQYF.

The rearrangement links TRBV19 to TRBJ1-2; D gene uncertain. CDR1 and CDR2 (germline): LNHDA, SQIVND (reference sequence). V lost 0 bases to trimming and J lost 3 bases, with 11 bases between them. This CDR3 contains 15 residues. CDR3: CASSIDPWGDYGYTF. CDR3 nucleotide sequence: TGTGCCAGTAGTATAGATCCGTGGGGAGACTATGGCTACACCTTC.

The J gene is TRBJ1-2, the V gene TRBV6-5; TRBD1 aligns across 9 bases. The junction had 7 bases not matched to a gene; V was cut back by 6 bases and J by 5 bases. This CDR3 is 14 amino acids long. Germline CDR1 is MNHEY and CDR2 is SVGAGI. This CDR3 is CASSPDRGKYGYTF. The CDR3 bases are TGTGCCAGCAGCCCGGACAGGGGAAAGTATGGCTACACCTTC.

This rearrangement joins TRBV6-6 to TRBJ2-1; D may be TRBD1 (6 bases). Per germline, CDR1 MNHNY and CDR2 SVGAGI (reference sequence). The germline V and J ends were trimmed by 6 bases and 9 bases, with 15 bases remaining between them. The CDR3 has 13 amino acids. CDR3 bases: TGTGCCAGCAGCTTGGACAGTTCGACTGAGCAGTTCTTC. Its protein is CASSLDSSTEQFF.

The chain is built from TRBV6-1 and TRBJ2-7, with D perhaps TRBD2 (5 bases). This CDR3 spans 13 amino acids. Germline V gene lookup returns CDR1 MNHNS and CDR2 SASEGT. V was trimmed by 4 bases and J by 11 bases, leaving 18 bases between them. The CDR3 sequence is CASSGGPSPREYF. DNA of the CDR3: TGTGCCAGCAGTGGAGGGCCCTCACCCCGGGAGTACTTC.

The V call is TRBV10-3, the J call TRBJ2-7; D gene ambiguous. The CDR3 is made up of 14 amino acids. Germline CDR1 ENHRY, CDR2 SYGVKD. V was pared by 2 bases and J by 3 bases, with 11 bases between. The CDR3 nucleotides are TGTGCCATCAGTGAGCGTTCGGGTGGCTACGAGCAGTACTTC. It specifies CAISERSGGYEQYF.